This T cell receptor beta chain came from a study of monozygotic twins with cystic fibrosis. Using immunoSEQ multiplex PCR, the repertoire was profiled, and TCRdb retains in-frame clones only, with some absent. The data hold about 14,000 clones, with 85% to 95% observed a single time. The sequencing sample was made of blood. This clonotype was sampled from a girl aged 2 to 9 with cystic fibrosis.

The CDR3 sequence: CASSEALSGSSTDTQYF. Written as DNA, the CDR3 is TGTGCCAGCAGTGAAGCATTAAGCGGTAGTAGCACAGATACGCAGTATTTT. The rearrangement joins TRBV2 to TRBJ2-3; perhaps TRBD2 as D (5 bases). Germline CDR1 is SNHLY and CDR2 is FYNNEI. The CDR3 runs 17 residues. Between the trimmed V and J ends, which lost 0 bases and 0 bases, there was a span of 13 bases.